The source of this TCR beta chain is a study of cytomegalovirus exposure and HLA in healthy donors. At the level of the study: Roughly 85 million unique TCRs from HLA-typed donors made up an early data release. Of the donors genotyped, several hundred in all, 65% to 90% fell in the Caucasian-associated ancestry cluster. Overall study findings and caveats: Three chains tied to CMV proved CMV antigen-specific in vitro. The authors later found HLA-associated TCR beta chains more clonally expanded than equally common others.

Germline trimming cut 7 bases from V and 4 bases from J; bases unmatched to any gene: 11. Germline lookup yields CDR1 MDHEN and CDR2 SYDVKM. CDR3 length equals 17 residues. The PCR contained 60 Vbeta and 13 Jbeta primers. Clones were sequenced by immunoSEQ multiplex PCR, and TCRdb holds only the in-frame ones, with some missing. The sample includes about 190,000 clones, approximately 79% of them seen just once. A remark on this clone: What it recognizes is unknown.

Input material: PBMCs. The TCR originated in a middle-aged man in good health and CMV-seropositive. The V call is TRBV28, the J call TRBJ2-6, with 9 bases identical to TRBD1. The CDR3 DNA reads as TGTGCCAGCACCACCCGGGACAGGGCTGCCGGGGCCAACGTCCTGACTTTC. This gives the protein CASTTRDRAAGANVLTF.